The clone carrying this T cell receptor (beta chain) has just a few counts. This sample is drawn from a study of blood T cell repertoires in COVID-19. Whole-study context: Samples came from the United States, Italy and Spain, spanning acute and convalescent COVID-19.

The length of the CDR3 is 15 residues. The V gene's germline CDR1 is KGHSH and CDR2 LQKENI. Trimming removed 1 base from V and 2 bases from J, with 9 bases in between. Produced via immunoSEQ multiplex PCR; TCRdb's table is partial and in-frame only. Among some 140,000 clones listed, around 82% were seen once. It was during active infection that Seattle patients were enrolled and then longitudinally followed. The sequence was collected from a man aged 55 to 70 with COVID-19, enrolled during active disease. This chain joins TRBV18 and TRBJ1-5, with D possibly matching TRBD1 (6 bases). Sequenced: peripheral blood. CDR3 bases: TGTGCCAGCTCACCACAGGGGGTAGGCAATCAGCCCCAGCATTTT. Translation gives CASSPQGVGNQPQHF.